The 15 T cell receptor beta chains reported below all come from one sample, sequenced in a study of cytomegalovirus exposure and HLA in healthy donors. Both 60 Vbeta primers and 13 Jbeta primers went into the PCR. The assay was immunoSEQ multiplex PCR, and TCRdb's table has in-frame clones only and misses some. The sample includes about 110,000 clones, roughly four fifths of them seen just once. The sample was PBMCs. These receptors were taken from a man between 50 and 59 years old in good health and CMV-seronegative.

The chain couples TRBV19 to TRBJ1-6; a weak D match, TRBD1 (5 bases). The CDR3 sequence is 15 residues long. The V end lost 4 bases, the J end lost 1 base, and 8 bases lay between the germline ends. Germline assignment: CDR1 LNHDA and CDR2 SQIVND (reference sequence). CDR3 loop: CASSTGTSYNSPLHF. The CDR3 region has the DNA TGTGCCAGTAGTACAGGGACTTCCTATAATTCACCCCTCCACTTT.

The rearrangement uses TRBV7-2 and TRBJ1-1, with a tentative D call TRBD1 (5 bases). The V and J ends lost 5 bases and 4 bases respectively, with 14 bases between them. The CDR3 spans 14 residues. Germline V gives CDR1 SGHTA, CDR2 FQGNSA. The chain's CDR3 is CASSPRGDGTEAFF. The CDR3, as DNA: TGTGCCAGCAGCCCCCGGGGGGACGGCACTGAAGCTTTCTTT.

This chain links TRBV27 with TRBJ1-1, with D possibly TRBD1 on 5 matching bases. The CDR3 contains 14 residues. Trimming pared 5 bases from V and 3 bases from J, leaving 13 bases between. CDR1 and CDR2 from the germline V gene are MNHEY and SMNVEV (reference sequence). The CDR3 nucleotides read TGTGCCAGCAGTCCACAAAGCAGGGACACTGAAGCTTTCTTT. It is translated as CASSPQSRDTEAFF.

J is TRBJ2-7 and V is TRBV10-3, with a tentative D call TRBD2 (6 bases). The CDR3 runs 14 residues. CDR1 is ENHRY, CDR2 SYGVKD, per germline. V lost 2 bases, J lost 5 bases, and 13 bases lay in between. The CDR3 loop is CAISEGGRLDEQYF. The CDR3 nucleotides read TGTGCCATCAGTGAGGGAGGGCGGCTCGACGAGCAGTACTTC.

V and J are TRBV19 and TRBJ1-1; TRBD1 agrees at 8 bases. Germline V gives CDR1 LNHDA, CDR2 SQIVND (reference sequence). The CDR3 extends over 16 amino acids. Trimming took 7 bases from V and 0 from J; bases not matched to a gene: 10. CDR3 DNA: TGTGCCAGTAATAGGGGAACAGGGGGTTTGAACACTGAAGCTTTCTTT. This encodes CASNRGTGGLNTEAFF.

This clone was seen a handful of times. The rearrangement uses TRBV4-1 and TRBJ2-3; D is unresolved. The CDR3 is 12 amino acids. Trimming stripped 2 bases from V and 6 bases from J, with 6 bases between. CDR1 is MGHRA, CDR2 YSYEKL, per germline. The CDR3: CASSQTEDTQYF. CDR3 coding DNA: TGCGCCAGCAGCCAAACTGAGGATACGCAGTATTTT.

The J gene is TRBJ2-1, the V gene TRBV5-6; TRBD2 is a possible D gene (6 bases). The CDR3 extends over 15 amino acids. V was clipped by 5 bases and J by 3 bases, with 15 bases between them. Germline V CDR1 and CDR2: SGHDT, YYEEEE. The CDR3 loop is CASSPPGVYYNEQFF. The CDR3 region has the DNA TGTGCCAGCAGTCCTCCGGGGGTTTACTACAATGAGCAGTTCTTC.

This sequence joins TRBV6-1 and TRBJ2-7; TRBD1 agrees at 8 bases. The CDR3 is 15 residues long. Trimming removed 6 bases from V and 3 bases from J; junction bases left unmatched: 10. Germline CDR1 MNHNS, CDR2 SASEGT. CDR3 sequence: CASRDLGTGNYEQYV. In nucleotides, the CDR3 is TGTGCCAGCAGGGACCTCGGGACAGGTAACTACGAGCAGTACGTC.

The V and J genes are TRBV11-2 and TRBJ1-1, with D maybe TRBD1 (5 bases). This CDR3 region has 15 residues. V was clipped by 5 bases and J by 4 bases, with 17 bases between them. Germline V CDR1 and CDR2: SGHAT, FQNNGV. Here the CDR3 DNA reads TGTGCCAGCAGCCGGATCGGGGGATCGGGCACTGAAGCTTTCTTT. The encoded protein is CASSRIGGSGTEAFF.

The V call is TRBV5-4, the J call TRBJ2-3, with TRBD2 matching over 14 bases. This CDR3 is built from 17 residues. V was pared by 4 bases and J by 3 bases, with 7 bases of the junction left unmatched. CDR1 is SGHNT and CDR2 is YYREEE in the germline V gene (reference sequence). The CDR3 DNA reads TGTGCCAGCAGCCCAGGACTAGCGGGGGGAGTAACAGATACGCAGTATTTT. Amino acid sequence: CASSPGLAGGVTDTQYF.

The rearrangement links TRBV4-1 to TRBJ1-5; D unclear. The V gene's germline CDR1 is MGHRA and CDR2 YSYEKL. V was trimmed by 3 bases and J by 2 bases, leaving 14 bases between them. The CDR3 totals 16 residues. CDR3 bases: TGCGCCAGCAGCCAGAGGCTACTCCGTGGCAATCAGCCCCAGCATTTT. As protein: CASSQRLLRGNQPQHF.

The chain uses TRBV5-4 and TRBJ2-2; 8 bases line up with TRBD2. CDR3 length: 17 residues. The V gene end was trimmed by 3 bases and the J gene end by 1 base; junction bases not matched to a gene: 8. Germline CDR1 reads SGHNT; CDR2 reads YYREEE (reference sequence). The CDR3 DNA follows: TGTGCCAGCAGCTCCCCGAGCGGGGGCTTGAACACCGGGGAGCTGTTTTTT. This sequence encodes CASSSPSGGLNTGELFF.

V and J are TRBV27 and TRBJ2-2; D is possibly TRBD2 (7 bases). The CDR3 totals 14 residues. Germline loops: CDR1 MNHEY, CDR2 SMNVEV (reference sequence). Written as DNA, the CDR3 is TGTGCTCCGCCGGGGGGCGGGAACACCGGGGAGCTGTTTTTT. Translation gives CAPPGGGNTGELFF.

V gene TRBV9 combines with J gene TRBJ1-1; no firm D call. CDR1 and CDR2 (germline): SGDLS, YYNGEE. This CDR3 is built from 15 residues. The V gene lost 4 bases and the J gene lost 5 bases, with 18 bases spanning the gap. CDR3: CASSPTRLPGTEAFF. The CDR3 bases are TGTGCCAGCAGCCCTACCCGCCTTCCGGGGACTGAAGCTTTCTTT.

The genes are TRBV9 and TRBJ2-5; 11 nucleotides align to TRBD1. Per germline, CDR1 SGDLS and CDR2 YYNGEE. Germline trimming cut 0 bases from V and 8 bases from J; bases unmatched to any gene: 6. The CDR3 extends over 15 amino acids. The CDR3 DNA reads TGTGCCAGCAGCGTAGAAGGGACAGGGGGTGAAACCCAGTACTTC. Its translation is CASSVEGTGGETQYF.